The TCR beta chain under discussion was sequenced for a study of OX40 agonist ivuxolimab in advanced cancers. Study information: Every 2 weeks, patients got intravenous ivuxolimab at one of six dose levels (0.01-10 mg/kg). Study-level points and caveats: The average count of expanded clones was higher among CD8+ T cells than among CD4+.

Sequencing was performed with immunoSEQ multiplex PCR; in TCRdb, only in-frame clones are kept and a portion is missing. The sample lists 70,000 or so clones; roughly 84% were seen once. CDR1 SGHAT and CDR2 FQDESV come from the germline V gene (reference sequence). Trimming left V 6 bases short and J 0 bases short, with 6 bases between. This CDR3 contains 13 residues. Cycle 7 day 1, cycle 4 day 1, and baseline were the timepoints at which blood was sampled. As regards this clone: Its cognate antigen is unknown.

This receptor was obtained from an adult with an advanced solid tumor such as melanoma, head and neck, liver or kidney cancer. The chain employs TRBV11-1 and TRBJ2-1; TRBD2 might be the D (6 bases). The input for sequencing was CD4+ or CD8+ T cells sorted from blood, taken in a trial of the OX40 agonist ivuxolimab. Here the CDR3 reads CASRGGSYNEQFF. For the CDR3, the DNA is TGTGCCAGCAGGGGGGGCTCCTACAATGAGCAGTTCTTC.